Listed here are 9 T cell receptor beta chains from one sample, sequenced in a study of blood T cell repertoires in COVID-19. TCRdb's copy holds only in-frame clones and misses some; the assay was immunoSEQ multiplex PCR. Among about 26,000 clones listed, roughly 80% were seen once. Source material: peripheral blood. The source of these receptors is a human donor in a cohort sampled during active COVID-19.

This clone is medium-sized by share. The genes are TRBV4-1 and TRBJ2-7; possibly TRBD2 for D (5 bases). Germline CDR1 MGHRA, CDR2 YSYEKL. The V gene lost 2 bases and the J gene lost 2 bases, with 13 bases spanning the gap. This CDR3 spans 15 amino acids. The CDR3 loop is CASSQSLAGTYEQYF. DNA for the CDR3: TGCGCCAGCAGCCAATCCTTGGCCGGGACCTACGAGCAGTACTTC.

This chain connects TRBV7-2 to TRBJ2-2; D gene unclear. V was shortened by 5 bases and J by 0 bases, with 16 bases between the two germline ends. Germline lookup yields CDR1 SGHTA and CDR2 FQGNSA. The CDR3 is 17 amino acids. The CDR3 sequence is CASSTYLTRSNTGELFF. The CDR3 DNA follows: TGTGCCAGCAGCACCTACTTGACAAGATCGAACACCGGGGAGCTGTTTTTT.

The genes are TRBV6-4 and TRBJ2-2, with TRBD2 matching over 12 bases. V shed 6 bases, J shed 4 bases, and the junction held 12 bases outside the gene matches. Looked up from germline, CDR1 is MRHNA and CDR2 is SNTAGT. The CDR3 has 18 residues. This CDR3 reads CASSKTSGGIMGTGELFF. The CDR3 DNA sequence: TGTGCCAGCAGCAAGACTAGCGGGGGCATCATGGGCACCGGGGAGCTGTTTTTT.

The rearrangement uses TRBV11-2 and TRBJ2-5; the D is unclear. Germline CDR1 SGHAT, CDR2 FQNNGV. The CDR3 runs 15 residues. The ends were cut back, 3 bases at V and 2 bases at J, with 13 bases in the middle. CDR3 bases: TGTGCCAGCAGCTTCAGACTCTCTAAACAAGAGACCCAGTACTTC. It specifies CASSFRLSKQETQYF.

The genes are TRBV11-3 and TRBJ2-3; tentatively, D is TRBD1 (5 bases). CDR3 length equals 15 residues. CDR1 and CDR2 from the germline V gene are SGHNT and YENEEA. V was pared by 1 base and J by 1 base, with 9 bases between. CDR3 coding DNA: TGTGCCAGCAGCTTAGGGGGCGTCGGCACAGATACGCAGTATTTT. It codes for CASSLGGVGTDTQYF.

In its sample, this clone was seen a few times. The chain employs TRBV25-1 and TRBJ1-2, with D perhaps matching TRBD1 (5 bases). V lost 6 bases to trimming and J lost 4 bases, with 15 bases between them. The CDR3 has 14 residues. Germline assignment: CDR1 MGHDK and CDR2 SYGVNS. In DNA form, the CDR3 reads TGTGCCAGCAGCGCCGCGGGGGTTGGCTATGGCTACACCTTC. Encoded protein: CASSAAGVGYGYTF.

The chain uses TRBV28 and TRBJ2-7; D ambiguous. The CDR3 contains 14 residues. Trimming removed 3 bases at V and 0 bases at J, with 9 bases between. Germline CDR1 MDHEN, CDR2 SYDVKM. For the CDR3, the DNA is TGTGCCAGCAGTTTTGTAGTCCGCTCCTACGAGCAGTACTTC. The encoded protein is CASSFVVRSYEQYF.

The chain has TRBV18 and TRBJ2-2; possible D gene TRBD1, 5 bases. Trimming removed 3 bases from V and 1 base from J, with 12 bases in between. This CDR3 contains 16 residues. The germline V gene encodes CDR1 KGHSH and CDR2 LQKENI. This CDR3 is CASSPLDSWNTGELFF. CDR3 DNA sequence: TGTGCCAGCTCACCGCTCGACAGTTGGAACACCGGGGAGCTGTTTTTT.

CDR3 coding DNA: TGTGCCAGCAGCCCGGCGGGGGGGCTCCCCTACGAGCAGTACTTC. Translation gives CASSPAGGLPYEQYF. This rearrangement joins TRBV3-1 (or the pseudogene TRBV3-2) to TRBJ2-7; TRBD2 aligns across 9 bases. Germline V gene sequence: CDR1 LGHDT, CDR2 YNNKEL (reference sequence). The CDR3 runs 15 residues. Losses at the gene ends were 4 bases for V and 2 bases for J; bases not matched to a gene: 6.